This T cell receptor (beta chain) came from a study of molecular identifiers for immune sequencing clone quantification. General observations from the study: It was shown that clones above 20 RNA copies held over 98% of effector molecules, but under 1% in naive cells.

Regarding this clonotype: The antigen is not known.

One entry per CDR3 protein, called by TCRdb with MiXCR from the PCR reads. This sample has about half a million distinct CDR3 sequences, with under 30% found just once. V gave up 2 bases and J gave up 6 bases, with 8 bases separating them. Looked up from germline, CDR1 is LGHDT and CDR2 is YNNKEL (reference sequence). The CDR3 extends over 12 amino acids. The receptor's source is a human donor in good health. Some libraries in this study had Jurkat cell RNA spiked in. The chain combines TRBV3-1 with TRBJ2-7; no clear D. Sequencing used naive CD8+ T cells from blood, with Jurkat cell RNA spiked in. Subset denoted: FACS-sorted CD8+CD4-CCR7+CD45RA+ naive T cells. CDR3 sequence: CASSQSWSEQYF. CDR3 DNA sequence: TGTGCCAGCAGCCAAAGTTGGTCCGAGCAGTACTTC.